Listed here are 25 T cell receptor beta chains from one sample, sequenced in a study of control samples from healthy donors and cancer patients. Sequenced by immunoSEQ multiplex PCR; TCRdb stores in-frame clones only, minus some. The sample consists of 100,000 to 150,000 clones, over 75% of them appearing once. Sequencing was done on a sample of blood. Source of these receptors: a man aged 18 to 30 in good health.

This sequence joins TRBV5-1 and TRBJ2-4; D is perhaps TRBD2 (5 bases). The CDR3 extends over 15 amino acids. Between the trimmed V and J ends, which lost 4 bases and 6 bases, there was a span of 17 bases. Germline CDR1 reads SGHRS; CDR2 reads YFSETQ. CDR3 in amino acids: CASSRTLGEGNIQYF. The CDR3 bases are TGCGCCAGCAGCAGAACTCTGGGCGAGGGAAACATTCAGTACTTC.

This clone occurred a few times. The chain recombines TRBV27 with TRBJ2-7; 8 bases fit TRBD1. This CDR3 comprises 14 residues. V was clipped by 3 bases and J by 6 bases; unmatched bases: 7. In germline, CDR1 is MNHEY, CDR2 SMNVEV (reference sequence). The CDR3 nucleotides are TGTGCCAGCAGTTTCGTGGGACAGGTGACCGAGCAGTACTTC. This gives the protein CASSFVGQVTEQYF.

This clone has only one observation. The CDR3 bases are TGTGCCAGCCACAGTTACACTGAAGCTTTCTTT. Translating it yields CASHSYTEAFF. J is TRBJ1-1 and V is TRBV19, with no clear D. The CDR3 totals 11 residues. The germline V gene has CDR1 LNHDA and CDR2 SQIVND (reference sequence). V was pared by 9 bases and J by 3 bases, with 8 bases between.

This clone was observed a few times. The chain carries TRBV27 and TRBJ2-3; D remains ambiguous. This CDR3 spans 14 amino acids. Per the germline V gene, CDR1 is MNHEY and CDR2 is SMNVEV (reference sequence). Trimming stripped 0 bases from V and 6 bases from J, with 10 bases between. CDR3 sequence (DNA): TGTGCCAGCAGTTTATCGCCTAGTGGGGATACGCAGTATTTT. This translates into CASSLSPSGDTQYF.

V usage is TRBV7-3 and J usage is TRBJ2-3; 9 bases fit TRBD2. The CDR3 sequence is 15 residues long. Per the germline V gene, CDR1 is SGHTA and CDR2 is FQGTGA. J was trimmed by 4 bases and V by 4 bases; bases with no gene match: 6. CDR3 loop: CASSSAGGPSDTQYF. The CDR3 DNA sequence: TGTGCCAGCAGCTCCGCGGGAGGGCCATCAGATACGCAGTATTTT. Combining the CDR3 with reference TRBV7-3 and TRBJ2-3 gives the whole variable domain GAGVSQTPSNKVTEKGKYVELRCDPISGHTALYWYRQSLGQGPEFLIYFQGTGAADDSGLPNDRFFAVRPEGSVSTLKIQRTERGDSAVYLCASSSAGGPSDTQYFGPGTRLTVL.

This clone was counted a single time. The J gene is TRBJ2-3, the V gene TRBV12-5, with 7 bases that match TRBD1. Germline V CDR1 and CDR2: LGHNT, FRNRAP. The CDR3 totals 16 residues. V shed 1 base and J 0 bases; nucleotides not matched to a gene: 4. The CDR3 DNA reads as TGTGCTAGTGGTTTGGCGACAGGGAGAAGCACAGATACGCAGTATTTT. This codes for CASGLATGRSTDTQYF. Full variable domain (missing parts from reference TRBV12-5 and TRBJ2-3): DARVTQTPRHKVTEMGQEVTMRCQPILGHNTVFWYRQTMMQGLELLAYFRNRAPLDDSGMPKDRFSAEMPDATLATLKIQPSEPRDSAVYFCASGLATGRSTDTQYFGPGTRLTVL.

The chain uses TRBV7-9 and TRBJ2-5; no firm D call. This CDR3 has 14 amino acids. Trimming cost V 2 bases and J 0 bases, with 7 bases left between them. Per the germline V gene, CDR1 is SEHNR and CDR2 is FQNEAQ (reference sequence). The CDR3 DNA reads TGTGCCAGCAGCTTAAATGTCAACCAAGAGACCCAGTACTTC. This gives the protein CASSLNVNQETQYF. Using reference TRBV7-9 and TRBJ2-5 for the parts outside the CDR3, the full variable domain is DTGVSQNPRHKITKRGQNVTFRCDPISEHNRLYWYRQTLGQGPEFLTYFQNEAQLEKSRLLSDRFSAERPKGSFSTLEIQRTEQGDSAMYLCASSLNVNQETQYFGPGTRLLVL.

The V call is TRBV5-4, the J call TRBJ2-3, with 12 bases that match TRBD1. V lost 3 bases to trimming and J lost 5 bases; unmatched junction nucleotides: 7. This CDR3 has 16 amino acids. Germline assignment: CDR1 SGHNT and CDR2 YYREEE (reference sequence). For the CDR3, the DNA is TGTGCCAGCAGCTCGGGGGACAGGGGGCCTGGAGATACGCAGTATTTT. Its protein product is CASSSGDRGPGDTQYF.

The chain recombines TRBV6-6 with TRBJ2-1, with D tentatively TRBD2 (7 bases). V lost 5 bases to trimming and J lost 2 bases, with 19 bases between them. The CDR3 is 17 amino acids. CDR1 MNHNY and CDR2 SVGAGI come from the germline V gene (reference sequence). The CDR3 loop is CASSRPTSRGPYNEQFF. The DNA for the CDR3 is TGTGCCAGCAGTCGCCCGACCTCGCGGGGGCCCTACAATGAGCAGTTCTTC.

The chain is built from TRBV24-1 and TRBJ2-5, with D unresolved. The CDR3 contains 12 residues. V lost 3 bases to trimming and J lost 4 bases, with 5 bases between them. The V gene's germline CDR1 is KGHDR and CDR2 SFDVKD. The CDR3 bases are TGTGCCACCAGTGATGGGTTAGAGACCCAGTACTTC. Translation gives CATSDGLETQYF.

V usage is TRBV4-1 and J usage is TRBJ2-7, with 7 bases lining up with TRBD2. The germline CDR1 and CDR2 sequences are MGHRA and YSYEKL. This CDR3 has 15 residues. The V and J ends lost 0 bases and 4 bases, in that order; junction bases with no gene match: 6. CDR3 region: CASSQDPGGWYEQYF. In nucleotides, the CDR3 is TGCGCCAGCAGCCAAGATCCCGGGGGGTGGTACGAGCAGTACTTC.

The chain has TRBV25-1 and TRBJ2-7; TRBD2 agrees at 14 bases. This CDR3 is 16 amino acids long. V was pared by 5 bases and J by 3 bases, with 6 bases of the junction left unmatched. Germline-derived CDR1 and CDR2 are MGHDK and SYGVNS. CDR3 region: CASSPHGTSGSYEQYF. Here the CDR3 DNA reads TGTGCCAGCAGTCCACATGGGACTAGCGGGAGCTACGAGCAGTACTTC.

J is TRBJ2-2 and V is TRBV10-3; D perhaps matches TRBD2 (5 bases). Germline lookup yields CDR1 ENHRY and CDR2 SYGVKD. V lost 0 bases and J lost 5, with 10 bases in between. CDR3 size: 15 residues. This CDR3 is CAISESTGKTGELFF. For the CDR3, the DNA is TGTGCCATCAGTGAGTCTACGGGAAAAACCGGGGAGCTGTTTTTT.

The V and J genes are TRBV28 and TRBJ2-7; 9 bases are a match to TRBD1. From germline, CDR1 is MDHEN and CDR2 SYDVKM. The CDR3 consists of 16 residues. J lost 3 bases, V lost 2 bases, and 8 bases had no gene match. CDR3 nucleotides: TGTGCCAGCAGTTTACGGTCCGGGACAGGGATCTACGAGCAGTACTTC. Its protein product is CASSLRSGTGIYEQYF.

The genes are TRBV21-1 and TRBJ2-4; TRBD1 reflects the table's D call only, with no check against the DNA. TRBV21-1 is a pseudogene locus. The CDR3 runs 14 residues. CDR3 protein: CASSPGTGWNIQYF. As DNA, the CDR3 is TGTGCCAGCAGTCCGGGAACAGGGTGGAACATTCAGTACTTC.

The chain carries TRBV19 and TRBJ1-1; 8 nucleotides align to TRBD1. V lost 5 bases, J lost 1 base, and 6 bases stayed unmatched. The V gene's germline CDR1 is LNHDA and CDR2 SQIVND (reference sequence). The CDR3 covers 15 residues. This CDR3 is CASSAWDRPNTEAFF. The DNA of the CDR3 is TGTGCCAGTAGTGCCTGGGACAGGCCGAACACTGAAGCTTTCTTT.

CDR3 residues: CASRNNQGNTIYF. In DNA form, the CDR3 reads TGTGCCAGCAGGAATAATCAGGGGAACACCATATATTTT. This chain joins TRBV27 and TRBJ1-3, with D tentatively TRBD1 (6 bases). This CDR3 is built from 13 residues. V was cut by 6 bases and J by 7 bases, with 13 bases left in between. Germline V gene sequence: CDR1 MNHEY, CDR2 SMNVEV (reference sequence).

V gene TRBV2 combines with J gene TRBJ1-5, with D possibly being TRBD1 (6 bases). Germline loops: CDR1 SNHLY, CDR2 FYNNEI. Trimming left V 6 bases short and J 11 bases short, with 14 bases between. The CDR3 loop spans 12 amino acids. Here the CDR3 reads CASRQGERAQHF. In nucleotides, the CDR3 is TGTGCCAGCAGACAGGGCGAAAGGGCCCAGCATTTT.

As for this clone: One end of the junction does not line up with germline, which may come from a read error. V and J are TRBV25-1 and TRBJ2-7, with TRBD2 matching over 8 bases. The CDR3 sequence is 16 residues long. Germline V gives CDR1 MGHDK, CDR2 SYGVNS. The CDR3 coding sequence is TGTGCCAGCAGGGAATACGGCGGGAGGCCCTTGGGGGAGCAGTACTTC. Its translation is CASREYGGRPLGEQYF.

CDR3: CASSLGRVSTDTQYF. In nucleotides, the CDR3 is TGTGCCAGCAGCTTGGGCCGGGTAAGCACAGATACGCAGTATTTT. The chain carries TRBV5-8 and TRBJ2-3; D is unclear. V gave up 0 bases and J gave up 0 bases, with 8 bases separating them. Germline V gives CDR1 SGHTS, CDR2 YDEGEE. This CDR3 is 15 amino acids long.

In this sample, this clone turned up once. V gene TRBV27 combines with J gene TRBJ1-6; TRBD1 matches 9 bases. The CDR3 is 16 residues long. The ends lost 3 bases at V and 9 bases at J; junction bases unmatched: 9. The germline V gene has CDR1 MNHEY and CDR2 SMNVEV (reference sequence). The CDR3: CASSFQDRGKGSPLHF. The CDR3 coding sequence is TGTGCCAGCAGTTTCCAGGACAGGGGAAAGGGTTCACCCCTCCACTTT.

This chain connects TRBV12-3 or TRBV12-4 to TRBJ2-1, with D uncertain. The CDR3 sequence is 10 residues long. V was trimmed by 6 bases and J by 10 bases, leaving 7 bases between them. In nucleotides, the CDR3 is TGTGCCAGCAGCATTACCGAGCAGTTCTTC. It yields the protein CASSITEQFF.

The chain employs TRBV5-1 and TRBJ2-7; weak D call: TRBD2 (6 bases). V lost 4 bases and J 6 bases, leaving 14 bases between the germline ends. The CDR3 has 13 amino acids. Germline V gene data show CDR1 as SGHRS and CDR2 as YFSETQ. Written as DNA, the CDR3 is TGCGCCAGCAGCCGAGACACTAGCAGCGAGCAGTACTTC. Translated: CASSRDTSSEQYF.

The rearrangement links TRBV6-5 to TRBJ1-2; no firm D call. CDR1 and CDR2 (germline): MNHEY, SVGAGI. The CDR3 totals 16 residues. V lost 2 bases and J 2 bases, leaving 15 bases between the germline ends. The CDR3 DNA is TGTGCCAGCAGTTACGGACGGGAGGGAGAGAACTATGGCTACACCTTC. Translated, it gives CASSYGREGENYGYTF.

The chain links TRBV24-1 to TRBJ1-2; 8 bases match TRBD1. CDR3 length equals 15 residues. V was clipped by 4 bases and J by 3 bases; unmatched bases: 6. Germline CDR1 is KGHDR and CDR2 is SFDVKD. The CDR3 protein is CATSDPGQGDYGYTF. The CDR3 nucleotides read TGTGCCACCAGTGACCCTGGACAGGGCGACTATGGCTACACCTTC.